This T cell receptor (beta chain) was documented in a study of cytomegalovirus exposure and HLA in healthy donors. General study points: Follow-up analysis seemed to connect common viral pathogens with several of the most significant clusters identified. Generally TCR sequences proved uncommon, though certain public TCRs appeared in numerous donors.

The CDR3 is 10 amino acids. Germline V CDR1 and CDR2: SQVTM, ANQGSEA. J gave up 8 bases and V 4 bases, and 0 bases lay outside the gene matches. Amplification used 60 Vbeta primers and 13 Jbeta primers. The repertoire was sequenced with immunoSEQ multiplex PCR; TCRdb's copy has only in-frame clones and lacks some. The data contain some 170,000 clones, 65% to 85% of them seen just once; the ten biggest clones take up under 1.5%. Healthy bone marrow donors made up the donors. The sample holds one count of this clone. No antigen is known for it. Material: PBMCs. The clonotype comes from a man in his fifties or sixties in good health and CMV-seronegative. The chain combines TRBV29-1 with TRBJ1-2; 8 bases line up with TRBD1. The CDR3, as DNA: TGCAGCGTTGGGACAGGGGGCTACACCTTC. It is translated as CSVGTGGYTF.